These 22 T cell receptor beta chains were sequenced from one sample in a study of blood T cell repertoires in COVID-19. Assay used: immunoSEQ multiplex PCR; TCRdb lists only in-frame clones, some missing. This repertoire shows some 180,000 clones, 70% to 90% found once; its top ten account for around 2.1%. The sample taken for sequencing was peripheral blood. All receptors come from a man aged 50-59 years who had recovered from COVID-19.

V and J are TRBV13 and TRBJ2-1; unclear D gene. Germline CDR1 and CDR2: PRHDT and FYEKMQ (reference sequence). Trimming removed 3 bases at V and 0 bases at J, with 12 bases between. This CDR3 is 16 amino acids long. The CDR3 nucleotides are TGTGCCAGCAGCTTGTCCGGCGGCGGCTCCTACAATGAGCAGTTCTTC. Amino acid sequence: CASSLSGGGSYNEQFF.

The chain has TRBV7-3 and TRBJ2-5; 8 bases match TRBD2. The CDR3 is 14 amino acids. Germline trimming cut 4 bases from V and 4 bases from J; bases unmatched to any gene: 5. The germline CDR1 and CDR2 sequences are SGHTA and FQGTGA. CDR3 in amino acids: CASSSNGRGETQYF. CDR3 coding DNA: TGTGCCAGCAGCTCCAACGGGAGGGGAGAGACCCAGTACTTC.

V and J are TRBV10-2 and TRBJ2-7, with D perhaps TRBD1 (6 bases). Germline V gene lookup returns CDR1 WSHSY and CDR2 SAAADI. Trimming took off 4 bases at V and 0 bases at J, with 10 bases between the two ends. This CDR3 region has 14 residues. CDR3: CASSGTAHSYEQYF. DNA of the CDR3: TGCGCCAGCAGTGGGACAGCACACTCCTACGAGCAGTACTTC.

This clone was detected only once. The chain links TRBV10-3 to TRBJ2-3; D call uncertain. Germline V lookup: CDR1 ENHRY, CDR2 SYGVKD. The V end was cut by 4 bases, the J end by 0 bases, with 11 bases between. The CDR3 has 15 amino acids. This CDR3 reads CAISVNFLSTDTQYF. For the CDR3, the DNA is TGTGCCATCAGTGTAAACTTCCTTAGCACAGATACGCAGTATTTT.

This clone turned up a few times. The chain joins TRBV2 to TRBJ1-3; D gene ambiguous. In germline, CDR1 is SNHLY, CDR2 FYNNEI. V was clipped by 4 bases and J by 7 bases, with 20 bases between them. The CDR3 spans 16 residues. The DNA for the CDR3 is TGTGCCAGCAGTGTGGCGGGAGCCCAAGACGGGAACACCATATATTTT. Protein product: CASSVAGAQDGNTIYF.

V usage is TRBV5-4 and J usage is TRBJ1-3, with 7 nucleotides matching TRBD1. J was trimmed by 4 bases and V by 4 bases; bases with no gene match: 11. This CDR3 is built from 16 residues. Germline CDR1 reads SGHNT; CDR2 reads YYREEE (reference sequence). CDR3 coding DNA: TGTGCCAGCAGCGTAAACACAGGGGTCTCGGGAAACACCATATATTTT. Translated, it gives CASSVNTGVSGNTIYF.

This chain joins TRBV27 and TRBJ2-1, with 10 bases fitting TRBD2. Germline V lookup: CDR1 MNHEY, CDR2 SMNVEV (reference sequence). Germline trimming cut 4 bases from V and 7 bases from J; bases unmatched to any gene: 10. CDR3 size: 16 residues. CDR3 sequence (DNA): TGTGCCAGCAGTTCCTTAAGGGCTAGCGGGAGAAATGAGCAGTTCTTC. Protein: CASSSLRASGRNEQFF.

The chain joins TRBV19 to TRBJ2-7; D not resolved. CDR3 length: 14 amino acids. The germline V and J ends were trimmed by 5 bases and 3 bases, with 14 bases remaining between them. CDR1 and CDR2 from the germline V gene are LNHDA and SQIVND (reference sequence). CDR3 coding DNA: TGTGCCAGTAGTTCCGCTTTTAGCTACTACGAGCAGTACTTC. Protein: CASSSAFSYYEQYF.

The V gene is TRBV28, the J gene TRBJ1-2; the D is unclear. Germline CDR1 MDHEN, CDR2 SYDVKM. This CDR3 is built from 14 residues. The V end was cut by 3 bases, the J end by 8 bases, with 16 bases between. CDR3 loop: CASSFLRGVDGYTF. CDR3 DNA sequence: TGTGCCAGCAGTTTCCTCCGGGGAGTAGACGGCTACACCTTC.

The J gene is TRBJ1-6, the V gene TRBV5-1; 7 bases are a match to TRBD1. Germline trimming cut 5 bases from V and 10 bases from J; bases unmatched to any gene: 15. CDR3 size: 16 residues. Germline V gene lookup returns CDR1 SGHRS and CDR2 YFSETQ. The CDR3: CASRFFTGAERSPLHF. In DNA, the CDR3 is TGCGCCAGCAGATTCTTTACAGGGGCCGAACGGTCACCCCTCCACTTT.

The chain carries TRBV5-8 and TRBJ1-1; no firm D call. Per the germline V gene, CDR1 is SGHTS and CDR2 is YDEGEE. V lost 2 bases and J lost 0, with 8 bases in between. The CDR3 runs 14 residues. The CDR3 is CASSFWALNTEAFF. CDR3 DNA sequence: TGTGCCAGCAGCTTTTGGGCGCTGAACACTGAAGCTTTCTTT.

The chain has TRBV5-1 and TRBJ2-7, with D perhaps TRBD1 (6 bases). CDR3 length equals 13 residues. CDR1 is SGHRS, CDR2 YFSETQ, per germline. V lost 7 bases, J lost 3 bases, and 14 bases lay in between. CDR3 coding DNA: TGCGCCAGCCGGGGACAAGGGGGCTACGAGCAGTACTTC. This sequence encodes CASRGQGGYEQYF.

The chain employs TRBV19 and TRBJ1-1; no clear D gene. Trimming pared 3 bases from V and 1 base from J, leaving 12 bases between. The CDR3 has 15 residues. Germline CDR1 and CDR2: LNHDA and SQIVND (reference sequence). The CDR3 bases are TGTGCCAGTAGTATCTCGAGGGCTAGGAACACTGAAGCTTTCTTT. Translation: CASSISRARNTEAFF.

The chain couples TRBV5-1 to TRBJ2-2, with unresolved D. The CDR3 covers 14 residues. V lost 0 bases, J lost 2 bases, and 5 bases lay in between. From germline, CDR1 is SGHRS and CDR2 YFSETQ. DNA for the CDR3: TGCGCCAGCAGCTTGGGCGTCAACACCGGGGAGCTGTTTTTT. It translates to CASSLGVNTGELFF.

The rearrangement uses TRBV27 and TRBJ2-7, with a possible D match to TRBD1 (5 bases). CDR3 length equals 16 residues. Germline CDR1 MNHEY, CDR2 SMNVEV (reference sequence). V was pared by 4 bases and J by 2 bases, with 18 bases between. The CDR3 loop is CASSSKGQVSTYEQYF. In DNA form, the CDR3 reads TGTGCCAGCAGTTCGAAGGGGCAGGTCAGTACCTACGAGCAGTACTTC.

This chain links TRBV14 with TRBJ1-6; D gene unclear. The V gene lost 0 bases and the J gene lost 9 bases, with 9 bases spanning the gap. Germline loops: CDR1 SGHDN, CDR2 FVKESK. This CDR3 region has 14 residues. The CDR3 is CASSQESRSSPLHF. The DNA for the CDR3 is TGTGCCAGCAGCCAAGAGTCGAGATCTTCACCCCTCCACTTT. The full variable domain, rest sourced from reference TRBV14 and TRBJ1-6, is EAGVTQFPSHSVIEKGQTVTLRCDPISGHDNLYWYRRVMGKEIKFLLHFVKESKQDESGMPNNRFLAERTGGTYSTLKVQPAELEDSGVYFCASSQESRSSPLHFGNGTRLTVT.

V gene TRBV7-2 combines with J gene TRBJ2-5; weak D call: TRBD2 (7 bases). CDR3 size: 17 residues. V shed 4 bases and J shed 3 bases, with 21 bases lying between them. Germline CDR1 reads SGHTA; CDR2 reads FQGNSA. In DNA form, the CDR3 reads TGTGCCAGCAGCTCCGATCCCACGGGGGGCCTCAAAGAGACCCAGTACTTC. Encoded protein: CASSSDPTGGLKETQYF.

This clone came up once. The chain has TRBV7-7 and TRBJ2-1; D not resolved. This CDR3 comprises 15 residues. V was cut by 2 bases and J by 0 bases, with 8 bases left in between. CDR1 is SSHAT, CDR2 FNYEAQ, per germline (reference sequence). The CDR3 is CASSLHERSYNEQFF. The CDR3 DNA sequence: TGTGCCAGCAGCTTACATGAGCGCTCCTACAATGAGCAGTTCTTC.

This rearrangement joins TRBV15 to TRBJ2-5, with 7 bases fitting TRBD2. Germline loops: CDR1 LNHNV, CDR2 YYDKDF (reference sequence). The CDR3 sequence is 17 residues long. V shed 0 bases, J shed 1 base, and the junction held 8 bases outside the gene matches. The chain's CDR3 is CATSRDPSGTIQETQYF. Here the CDR3 DNA reads TGTGCCACCAGCAGAGATCCCAGCGGGACCATCCAAGAGACCCAGTACTTC.

The genes are TRBV3-1 (or the pseudogene TRBV3-2) and TRBJ2-7; 11 nucleotides align to TRBD1. The length of the CDR3 is 15 residues. Per the germline V gene, CDR1 is LGHDT and CDR2 is YNNKEL (reference sequence). The V gene end was trimmed by 4 bases and the J gene end by 3 bases; junction bases not matched to a gene: 5. The CDR3 here is CASSLLGQGVYEQYF. The CDR3 DNA follows: TGTGCCAGCAGCCTTTTGGGACAGGGGGTCTACGAGCAGTACTTC.

The rearrangement joins TRBV12-5 to TRBJ1-2; 7 bases match TRBD1. V gave up 4 bases and J gave up 5 bases; unmatched junction bases: 1. Germline lookup yields CDR1 LGHNT and CDR2 FRNRAP. The CDR3 runs to 12 residues. CDR3 DNA: TGTGCTAGTGGTTCAGGGGGGTATGGCTACACCTTC. Protein sequence: CASGSGGYGYTF. The full variable domain, its missing parts supplied by reference TRBV12-5 and TRBJ1-2, is DARVTQTPRHKVTEMGQEVTMRCQPILGHNTVFWYRQTMMQGLELLAYFRNRAPLDDSGMPKDRFSAEMPDATLATLKIQPSEPRDSAVYFCASGSGGYGYTFGSGTRLTVV.

The rearrangement links TRBV6-5 to TRBJ2-7; the match to TRBD1 covers 11 bases. The V gene's germline CDR1 is MNHEY and CDR2 SVGAGI. The CDR3 covers 16 residues. V shed 2 bases, J shed 3 bases, and the junction held 6 bases outside the gene matches. The DNA of the CDR3 is TGTGCCAGCAGTTACGTGGCCGGGACAGGGGGCTACGAGCAGTACTTC. Translated, it gives CASSYVAGTGGYEQYF.